The 27 T cell receptor beta chains listed next were all sequenced from one sample in a study of blood T cells in healthy people across ages. Using a J-beta primer mix together with a sample-barcoded 5' primer, a second PCR was run for roughly 6 to 12 cycles. TCRdb itself ran the 5' RACE reads through MiXCR, one entry per CDR3 protein. The sample contains 1.5 million to 2 million distinct CDR3 sequences, approximately 28% of which appear only once. Sample: blood. The receptors were gathered from a woman aged 25 to 39 in good health.

This clonotype has a handful of counts. The chain joins TRBV27 to TRBJ2-1; D perhaps matches TRBD1 (6 bases). CDR3 length: 12 amino acids. V was shortened by 7 bases and J by 9 bases, with 13 bases between the two germline ends. CDR1 and CDR2 (germline): MNHEY, SMNVEV (reference sequence). CDR3 protein: CASTDRNSEQFF. CDR3 nucleotides: TGTGCCAGCACAGACAGGAACAGTGAGCAGTTCTTC.

Notes on this clonotype: A much larger clone lies one base from this, so it may be a read error. The CDR3 is CASSVGTGVFSYKQYF. Here the CDR3 DNA reads TGTGCCAGCAGCGTAGGGACAGGGGTCTTTTCCTACAAGCAGTACTTC. The V gene is TRBV9, the J gene TRBJ2-7, with 9 bases that match TRBD1. Germline V CDR1 and CDR2: SGDLS, YYNGEE. This CDR3 comprises 16 residues.

This rearrangement joins TRBV18 to TRBJ2-7, with D possibly TRBD2 on 5 matching bases. Germline V gene data show CDR1 as KGHSH and CDR2 as LQKENI. The CDR3 consists of 15 residues. V dropped 6 bases and J dropped 12 bases, with 27 bases sitting between them. CDR3 loop: CASSPKRAAENIRYF. The CDR3 DNA is TGTGCCAGCTCCCCTAAGAGGGCCGCTGAAAACATTCGGTACTTC.

As for this clonotype: One end of the junction is discordant with germline, which a read error may explain. The rearrangement uses TRBV20-1 and TRBJ2-5; 7 nucleotides line up with TRBD1. Gene TRBJ2-7 matches the end of the DNA better, so the J call may be wrong. This CDR3 region has 13 residues. The V gene's germline CDR1 is DFQATT and CDR2 SNEGSKA (reference sequence). The CDR3 loop reads CSTRDRVAYEQYF. CDR3 DNA sequence: TGCAGTACTAGAGACAGGGTAGCCTACGAGCAGTACTTC.

In its sample, this clonotype was seen many times. J is TRBJ2-1 and V is TRBV4-3; tentatively, D is TRBD2 (7 bases). Germline V CDR1 and CDR2: LGHNA, YSLEER. The length of the CDR3 is 16 residues. Trimming took off 4 bases at V and 0 bases at J, with 13 bases between the two ends. The CDR3 DNA reads as TGCGCCAGCAGCCGAGGGGGGGACGCCTCCTACAATGAGCAGTTCTTC. Amino acid sequence: CASSRGGDASYNEQFF.

In regard to this clonotype: A clone one base away is much larger, so this may be a read error. The rearrangement uses TRBV12-3 or TRBV12-4 and TRBJ2-1, with D unresolved. The ends were cut back, 3 bases at V and 10 bases at J, with 10 bases in the middle. The CDR3 sequence is 12 residues long. CDR3 nucleotide sequence: TGTGCCAGCAGTTTTAACCTATACGAGCAGTTCTTC. Encoded protein: CASSFNLYEQFF.

Ten or more counts support this clonotype. The chain has TRBV6-6 and TRBJ2-1; TRBD2 matches at 11 bases. The CDR3 spans 17 residues. Trimming cost V 2 bases and J 5 bases; bases outside gene matches: 8. The germline gives CDR1 MNHNY, CDR2 SVGAGI (reference sequence). DNA for the CDR3: TGTGCCAGCAGTTACCCCCCACTAGCGGGGGACCACAATGAGCAGTTCTTC. Its protein product is CASSYPPLAGDHNEQFF.

This clonotype was found many times. This rearrangement joins TRBV6-6 to TRBJ2-7; TRBD2 might be the D (6 bases). Trimming removed 6 bases from V and 3 bases from J, with 9 bases in between. Per the germline V gene, CDR1 is MNHNY and CDR2 is SVGAGI (reference sequence). This CDR3 has 12 amino acids. This chain's CDR3 is CASREGGYEQYF. The DNA of the CDR3 is TGTGCCAGCAGAGAGGGAGGCTACGAGCAGTACTTC.

The genes are TRBV24-1 and TRBJ1-5; possibly TRBD1 for D (6 bases). Germline V gives CDR1 KGHDR, CDR2 SFDVKD. The germline V and J ends were trimmed by 5 bases and 10 bases, with 14 bases remaining between them. The CDR3 runs 13 residues. CDR3 region: CATSGLEGHPQHF. The CDR3 bases are TGTGCCACCAGTGGGTTAGAGGGACACCCCCAGCATTTT.

The table lists this clonotype with a few counts. The chain employs TRBV12-3 or TRBV12-4 and TRBJ2-1; D is possibly TRBD1 (5 bases). Trimming took 5 bases from V and 0 from J, leaving 14 bases between them. This CDR3 is 16 amino acids long. Here the CDR3 reads CASSPHPTASYNEQFF. As DNA, the CDR3 is TGTGCCAGCAGTCCCCATCCGACAGCCTCCTACAATGAGCAGTTCTTC.

This clonotype was seen a few times. This chain uses TRBV5-1 with TRBJ2-1, with 14 bases matching TRBD2. With 4 bases clipped from V and 8 bases from J, the junction kept 8 bases outside the gene matches. Germline lookup yields CDR1 SGHRS and CDR2 YFSETQ. This CDR3 is 16 amino acids long. The CDR3 DNA reads as TGCGCCAGCAGCGTGACTAGCGGGGGGGCAGCGGATGAGCAGTTCTTC. Its protein is CASSVTSGGAADEQFF. The full variable domain, with the rest looked up from reference TRBV5-1 and TRBJ2-1, is KAGVTQTPRYLIKTRGQQVTLSCSPISGHRSVSWYQQTPGQGLQFLFEYFSETQRNKGNFPGRFSGRQFSNSRSEMNVSTLELGDSALYLCASSVTSGGAADEQFFGPGTRLTVL.

This chain uses TRBV5-1 with TRBJ2-3; 13 bases fit TRBD2. Germline values: CDR1 SGHRS, CDR2 YFSETQ. This CDR3 has 17 residues. Losses at the gene ends were 4 bases for V and 5 bases for J; bases not matched to a gene: 10. The CDR3 protein is CASSLTSGRAFRDTQYF. The CDR3 DNA sequence: TGCGCCAGCAGCCTCACTAGCGGGAGGGCCTTTCGAGATACGCAGTATTTT.

The J gene is TRBJ2-3, the V gene TRBV2; 10 nucleotides align to TRBD1. Germline V CDR1 and CDR2: SNHLY, FYNNEI. This CDR3 region has 13 residues. After removal of 9 bases from V and 14 bases from J, the junction contained 14 bases not matched to a gene. CDR3 loop: CARRETGTGDMYF. Written as DNA, the CDR3 is TGTGCCAGAAGGGAGACCGGGACAGGGGACATGTATTTT. Combining the CDR3 with reference TRBV2 and TRBJ2-3 gives the whole variable domain EPEVTQTPSHQVTQMGQEVILRCVPISNHLYFYWYRQILGQKVEFLVSFYNNEISEKSEIFDDQFSVERPDGSNFTLKIRSTKLEDSAMYFCARRETGTGDMYFGPGTRLTVL.

The CDR3 spells CASKWANQPQHF. As DNA, the CDR3 is TGTGCCAGCAAGTGGGCCAATCAGCCCCAGCATTTT. The gene calls are TRBV6-2 or TRBV6-3 and TRBJ1-5; D unclear. V lost 7 bases, J lost 3 bases, and 7 bases lay in between. The CDR3 sequence is 12 residues long. Germline lookup yields CDR1 MNHEY and CDR2 SVGEGT.

This clonotype was seen repeatedly, ten times or more. The rearrangement joins TRBV20-1 to TRBJ2-7; 7 positions match TRBD1. The CDR3 is made up of 15 amino acids. The germline V gene has CDR1 DFQATT and CDR2 SNEGSKA (reference sequence). J was trimmed by 4 bases and V by 6 bases; bases with no gene match: 15. This CDR3 reads CSATREGAGPYEQYF. For the CDR3, the DNA is TGCAGTGCCACCCGAGAGGGGGCGGGCCCATACGAGCAGTACTTC.

A few counts support this clonotype. The chain uses TRBV6-6 and TRBJ1-1; no reliable D call. CDR1 is MNHNY and CDR2 is SVGAGI in the germline V gene (reference sequence). V lost 4 bases to trimming and J lost 3 bases, with 9 bases between them. The CDR3 sequence is 13 residues long. Here the CDR3 reads CASSSYRYTEAFF. CDR3 sequence (DNA): TGTGCCAGCAGTTCCTACAGATACACTGAAGCTTTCTTT.

The J gene is TRBJ2-5, the V gene TRBV27, with TRBD1 identical over 7 bases. TRBJ2-7 explains the end of the DNA better; the J call may be wrong. The V gene's germline CDR1 is MNHEY and CDR2 SMNVEV (reference sequence). The CDR3 sequence is 12 residues long. The CDR3 bases are TGTGCCAGCAGTACGACAGGGTCCGAGCAGTACTTC. Encoded protein: CASSTTGSEQYF.

This clonotype has just a few counts. The chain couples TRBV6-2 or TRBV6-3 to TRBJ2-1; a weak D match, TRBD2 (6 bases). CDR3 size: 15 residues. Germline loops: CDR1 MNHEY, CDR2 SVGEGT. V was cut by 1 base and J by 3 bases, with 10 bases left in between. The CDR3 nucleotides read TGTGCCAGCAGTTACTTCTTTAGCGGCTACAATGAGCAGTTCTTC. This codes for CASSYFFSGYNEQFF.

The chain carries TRBV20-1 and TRBJ2-3, with TRBD1 matching 12 bases. CDR3 length equals 14 residues. Looked up from germline, CDR1 is DFQATT and CDR2 is SNEGSKA (reference sequence). The V segment lost 4 bases and the J segment 6 bases; nucleotides outside the gene matches: 5. The CDR3 protein is CSANPGQGADTQYF. CDR3 sequence (DNA): TGCAGTGCTAATCCGGGACAGGGGGCGGATACGCAGTATTTT.

The chain joins TRBV9 to TRBJ2-7; a weak D match, TRBD2 (6 bases). Germline V gene data show CDR1 as SGDLS and CDR2 as YYNGEE. The length of the CDR3 is 15 residues. Trimming stripped 0 bases from V and 3 bases from J, with 13 bases between. Here the CDR3 reads CASSVEDGSYYEQYF. The DNA for the CDR3 is TGTGCCAGCAGCGTAGAGGACGGGAGCTACTACGAGCAGTACTTC. The variable domain in full, with the rest retrieved from reference TRBV9 and TRBJ2-7, is DSGVTQTPKHLITATGQRVTLRCSPRSGDLSVYWYQQSLDQGLQFLIQYYNGEERAKGNILERFSAQQFPDLHSELNLSSLELGDSALYFCASSVEDGSYYEQYFGPGTRLTVT.

This clonotype was counted only a few times. The chain employs TRBV7-8 and TRBJ1-6, with 10 bases matching TRBD1. The CDR3 sequence is 14 residues long. The V segment lost 3 bases and the J segment 9 bases; nucleotides outside the gene matches: 2. Germline CDR1 SGHVS, CDR2 FQNEAQ. The CDR3 protein is CASSFGTGASPLHF. The DNA for the CDR3 is TGTGCCAGCAGCTTCGGGACAGGGGCTTCACCCCTCCACTTT.

Turning to this clonotype: One base away lies a much larger clone, so this may be a sequencing read error. The chain couples TRBV29-1 to TRBJ2-1, with D uncertain. The CDR3 totals 15 residues. Between the trimmed V and J ends, which lost 3 bases and 1 base, there was a span of 13 bases. CDR1 SQVTM and CDR2 ANQGSEA come from the germline V gene. CDR3 nucleotides: TGCAGCGTTGAGGTACGGCTCCGATCCTACAATGAGCAGTTCTTC. This translates into CSVEVRLRSYNEQFF.

The rearrangement joins TRBV7-2 to TRBJ2-5, with 12 bases fitting TRBD2. The CDR3 extends over 20 amino acids. Germline CDR1 SGHTA, CDR2 FQGNSA. Trimming took 5 bases from V and 1 from J; bases not matched to a gene: 17. CDR3 DNA sequence: TGTGCCAGCAGCGCTAGCGGGAGGGCACATCAGGGGGGACTCCAAGAGACCCAGTACTTC. Protein sequence: CASSASGRAHQGGLQETQYF.

This sequence joins TRBV5-1 and TRBJ1-1; D remains ambiguous. The CDR3 covers 14 residues. CDR1 and CDR2 (germline): SGHRS, YFSETQ. The V gene lost 0 bases and the J gene lost 6 bases, with 12 bases spanning the gap. This CDR3 is CASSLGSKEAEAFF. The CDR3 DNA follows: TGCGCCAGCAGCTTGGGTTCGAAGGAGGCTGAAGCTTTCTTT.

Details on this clonotype: A much larger clone sits a single nucleotide away, making a read error possible. This chain uses TRBV10-3 with TRBJ1-2; D is possibly TRBD1 (5 bases). CDR1 and CDR2 from the germline V gene are ENHRY and SYGVKD. This CDR3 has 12 residues. The CDR3 region is CATSDPGLGYTF. For the CDR3, the DNA is TGTGCCACCAGTGATCCAGGGCTTGGCTACACCTTC.

At least ten counts were recorded for this clonotype. The chain carries TRBV6-2 or TRBV6-3 and TRBJ2-5; D possibly matches TRBD1 or TRBD2 (6 bases each). CDR3 length equals 15 residues. CDR1 is MNHEY and CDR2 is SVGEGT in the germline V gene. V gave up 2 bases and J gave up 4 bases, with 14 bases separating them. The CDR3 DNA reads TGTGCCAGCAGTTACAAAGGGGGGCTTCGAGAGACCCAGTACTTC. Amino acids: CASSYKGGLRETQYF.

Of note for this clonotype: Given a much more abundant clone one base away, this may be a read error. The chain is built from TRBV7-9 and TRBJ2-5, with D possibly matching TRBD1 (5 bases). Germline V gives CDR1 SEHNR, CDR2 FQNEAQ (reference sequence). The CDR3 contains 14 residues. CDR3 region: CANSFQGLEETQYF. The CDR3 DNA reads as TGTGCCAACAGCTTCCAGGGTTTGGAGGAGACCCAGTACTTC.